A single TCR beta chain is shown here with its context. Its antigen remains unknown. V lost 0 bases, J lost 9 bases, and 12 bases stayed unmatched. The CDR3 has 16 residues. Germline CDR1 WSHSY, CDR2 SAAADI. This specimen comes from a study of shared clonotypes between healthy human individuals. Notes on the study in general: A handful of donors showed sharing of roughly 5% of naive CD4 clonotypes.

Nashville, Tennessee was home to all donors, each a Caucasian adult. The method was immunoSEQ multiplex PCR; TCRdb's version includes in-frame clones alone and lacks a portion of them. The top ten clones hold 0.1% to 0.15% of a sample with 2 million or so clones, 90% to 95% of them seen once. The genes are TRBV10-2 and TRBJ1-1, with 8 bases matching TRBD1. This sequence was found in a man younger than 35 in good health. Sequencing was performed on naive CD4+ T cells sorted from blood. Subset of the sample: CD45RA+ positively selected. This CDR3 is CASSESTLRDRLQAFF. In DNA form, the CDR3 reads TGCGCCAGCAGTGAGTCTACTCTTAGGGACAGGCTTCAAGCTTTCTTT.